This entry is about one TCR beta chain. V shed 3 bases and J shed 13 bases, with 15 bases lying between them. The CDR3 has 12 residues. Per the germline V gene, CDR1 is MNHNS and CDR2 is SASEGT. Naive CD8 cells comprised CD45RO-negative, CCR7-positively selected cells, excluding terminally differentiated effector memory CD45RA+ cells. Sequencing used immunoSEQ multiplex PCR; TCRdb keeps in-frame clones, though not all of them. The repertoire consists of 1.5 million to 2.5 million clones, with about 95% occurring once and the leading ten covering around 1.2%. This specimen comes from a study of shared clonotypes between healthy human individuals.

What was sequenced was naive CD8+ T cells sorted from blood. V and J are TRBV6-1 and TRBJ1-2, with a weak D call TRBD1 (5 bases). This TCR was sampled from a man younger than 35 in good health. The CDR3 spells CASSESGGSGTF. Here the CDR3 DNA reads TGTGCCAGCAGTGAGTCCGGGGGGTCCGGCACCTTC.